These T cell receptor beta chains were read from a single sample in a study of beta chain features in type 1 diabetes. Clones were read by immunoSEQ multiplex PCR, and TCRdb kept only the in-frame ones, dropping some. The sample has approximately 470,000 clones, approximately 28% seen once; the top ten hold 0.06% to 0.07%. Sequences were obtained from naive CD4+ T cells from blood. The source is a man in his late teens or twenties in good health. Each CDR3 is given with its conserved first and last residue. The order of the fields is CDR3 length, J gene, V gene, CDR3 protein.

13 | TRBJ1-2 | TRBV29-1 | CSVAPTGDYGYTF
15 | TRBJ1-5 | TRBV6-5 | CASSSDRDSNQPQHF
17 | TRBJ2-1 | TRBV9 | CASSVGTPTSSYNEQFF
14 | TRBJ2-5 | TRBV11-2 | CASRGLAGWETQYF
13 | TRBJ1-1 | TRBV30 | CAWSVGVNTEAFF
13 | TRBJ1-1 | TRBV6-5 | CASSYAGKAEAFF
13 | TRBJ2-1 | TRBV9 | CASSVDYYNEQFF
13 | TRBJ2-6 | TRBV4-3 | CASSHAGANVLTF
13 | TRBJ2-5 | TRBV10-3 | CAITGDSQETQYF
15 | TRBJ2-6 | TRBV5-1 | CASSLGGSGANVLTF
18 | TRBJ2-4 | TRBV5-4 | CASSFSPTAGSLKNIQYF
15 | TRBJ2-7 | TRBV9 | CASSVGASGSYEQYF
14 | TRBJ2-5 | TRBV4-3 | CASSQEGARETQYF
13 | TRBJ2-7 | TRBV7-9 | CASSRDFPYEQYF
14 | TRBJ2-7 | TRBV9 | CASGGLGGTSEQYF
14 | TRBJ2-4 | TRBV7-2 | CASSSPGGKNIQYF
14 | TRBJ1-2 | TRBV27 | CASRQTGFVYGYTF
13 | TRBJ2-7 | TRBV28 | CASSFPENYEQYF
11 | TRBJ1-1 | TRBV20-1 | CSAVLNTEAFF
14 | TRBJ2-1 | TRBV25-1 | CASSEYGTWNEQFF
16 | TRBJ2-1 | TRBV7-3 | CASSVRQLSSYNEQFF
13 | TRBJ1-2 | TRBV7-8 | CASSFNGVRGYTF
14 | TRBJ2-4 | TRBV9 | CASSVGGEGNIQYF
13 | TRBJ2-7 | TRBV7-9 | CASSPTGAYEQYF
11 | TRBJ2-3 | TRBV5-4 | CATRGIDTQYF
15 | TRBJ2-1 | TRBV27 | CASSFDREGSNEQFF
13 | TRBJ1-5 | TRBV29-1 | CSVVQGVGQPQHF
16 | TRBJ2-4 | TRBV6-1 | CASSVPDYTIKNIQYF
15 | TRBJ2-2 | TRBV29-1 | CSVEPGEERTGELFF
14 | TRBJ2-3 | TRBV18 | CASHNPGWTDTQYF
13 | TRBJ1-2 | TRBV10-3 | CAIRTGGASGYTF
15 | TRBJ2-1 | TRBV7-2 | CASSAGLAGYNEQFF
13 | TRBJ1-2 | TRBV30 | CAWVPAAKGGYTF
16 | TRBJ2-3 | TRBV25-1 | CASSDPWGRSTDTQYF
15 | TRBJ1-2 | TRBV28 | CASSIRDTPNYGYTF
14 | TRBJ2-6 | TRBV29-1 | CSVALGGGANVLTF
16 | TRBJ2-7 | TRBV6-6 | CASSHLDSLLTYEQYF
14 | TRBJ1-1 | TRBV6-5 | CASKPAGENTEAFF
13 | TRBJ2-7 | TRBV29-1 | CSVSSGSLDEQYF
15 | TRBJ1-1 | TRBV15 | CATSRGRVMNTEAFF
18 | TRBJ2-7 | TRBV21-1 | CASSKRVFVGAISYEQYF
16 | TRBJ2-6 | TRBV5-1 | CASSLAGTSGANVLTF
15 | TRBJ2-6 | TRBV7-8 | CASSLVVSGANVLTF
13 | TRBJ1-2 | TRBV7-6 | CASSPGQGYGYTF
15 | TRBJ2-7 | TRBV7-3 | CASSLRLAGVDEQYF
13 | TRBJ2-3 | TRBV7-2 | CASSLVVPDTQYF
14 | TRBJ1-4 | TRBV7-6 | CASSPRVGREKLFF